Presented here are 7 T cell receptor beta chains from one specimen sequenced in a study of T cells in Graves' hyperthyroidism and ophthalmopathy. The source material, RNA transcripts, was used to amplify TCR beta CDR3 regions. HTBI primers were the set used in a first-round RT-PCR of the TCR CDR3. In TCRdb, the multiplex PCR reads were re-called with MiXCR into one record per CDR3 protein. The top ten hold approximately 8% of the sample, which has roughly 420,000 distinct CDR3 sequences, around a sixth seen once. Sequencing was performed on blood. The receptors were sampled from a young woman with Graves' hyperthyroidism.

This clonotype was observed many times. The chain is built from TRBV29-1 and TRBJ1-2, with a tentative D call TRBD1 (6 bases). V lost 4 bases and J lost 8, with 20 bases in between. This CDR3 has 14 amino acids. Germline lookup yields CDR1 SQVTM and CDR2 ANQGSEA. CDR3 DNA sequence: TGCAGCGTTGTCCCCACGGAGGGGGTGAGCGGCTACACCTTC. Translation: CSVVPTEGVSGYTF.

This chain uses TRBV19 with TRBJ2-3, with D tentatively TRBD1 or TRBD2 (5 bases each). CDR1 is LNHDA, CDR2 SQIVND, per germline (reference sequence). Trimming shortened V by 9 bases and J by 2 bases, and 18 bases separated the two germline ends. The CDR3 is made up of 15 amino acids. The CDR3 DNA is TGTGCCAGCAGCCCGTGGGGACGGCACACAGATACGCAGTATTTT. Its translation is CASSPWGRHTDTQYF. The whole variable domain, remainder taken from reference TRBV19 and TRBJ2-3, is DGGITQSPKYLFRKEGQNVTLSCEQNLNHDAMYWYRQDPGQGLRLIYYSQIVNDFQKGDIAEGYSVSREKKESFPLTVTSAQKNPTAFYLCASSPWGRHTDTQYFGPGTRLTVL.

The V call is TRBV6-1, the J call TRBJ1-2; D may be TRBD1 (5 bases). Germline loops: CDR1 MNHNS, CDR2 SASEGT. The length of the CDR3 is 14 residues. Trimming left V 5 bases short and J 4 bases short, with 14 bases between. The CDR3 reads CASSPERGAYGYTF. Written as DNA, the CDR3 is TGTGCCAGCAGTCCCGAGAGGGGCGCCTATGGCTACACCTTC.

This clonotype has at least ten counts. The genes are TRBV30 and TRBJ2-7, with TRBD1 matching 8 bases. Trimming removed 4 bases from V and 7 bases from J; junction bases left unmatched: 9. CDR1 and CDR2 from the germline V gene are GTSNPN and SVGIG (reference sequence). The length of the CDR3 is 13 residues. For the CDR3, the DNA is TGTGCCTGGAAAGGGACAGGTTTGCTGGAGCAGTACTTC. Its protein product is CAWKGTGLLEQYF.

Details on this clonotype: A much larger clone differs by one base, so this may be a read error. This chain links TRBV2 with TRBJ2-6; possibly TRBD1 for D (5 bases). CDR3 length equals 11 residues. The germline V gene encodes CDR1 SNHLY and CDR2 FYNNEI. The CDR3 spells CASAGANVLAF. The CDR3 nucleotides are TGTGCCAGCGCTGGGGCCAACGTCCTGGCTTTC.

This clonotype has at least ten counts. The chain combines TRBV6-1 with TRBJ2-7; 10 bases fit TRBD1. CDR3 size: 15 residues. CDR1 and CDR2 from the germline V gene are MNHNS and SASEGT. The V gene end was trimmed by 6 bases and the J gene end by 3 bases; junction bases not matched to a gene: 8. The CDR3 nucleotides read TGTGCCAGCAGAGGACAGGGGGGGGCTCGCTACGAGCAGTACTTC. It encodes CASRGQGGARYEQYF.

This clonotype was counted many times. V and J are TRBV6-1 and TRBJ1-2, with unresolved D. V was shortened by 0 bases and J by 8 bases, with 13 bases between the two germline ends. Germline V gene lookup returns CDR1 MNHNS and CDR2 SASEGT. This CDR3 is 14 amino acids long. CDR3: CASSEAQTLRGYTF. The CDR3 nucleotides are TGTGCCAGCAGTGAAGCACAAACGTTGAGGGGCTACACCTTC.